Described below is a single TCR beta chain sequence and its context. Each CDR3 protein gets one entry after TCRdb re-called the 5' RACE reads with MiXCR. The table includes roughly 750,000 distinct CDR3 sequences, over 20% detected once. Germline assignment: CDR1 DFQATT and CDR2 SNEGSKA (reference sequence). V was clipped by 0 bases and J by 7 bases, with 15 bases between them. The CDR3 contains 15 residues. The data originate from a study of identical twins. The same data also went into a second study, on T cells expressing NK-cell markers.

The sequenced sample was PBMCs. The receptor was isolated from a young woman in good health. The chain uses TRBV20-1 and TRBJ1-4; D is perhaps TRBD1 (5 bases). The CDR3 DNA reads TGCAGTGCTAGAGATCCGGGGAAGGGGAGTGAAAAACTGTTTTTT. Encoded protein: CSARDPGKGSEKLFF.